The 14 T cell receptor beta chains presented below share a single source sample, sequenced in a study of cytomegalovirus exposure and HLA in healthy donors. The study ran its PCR with 60 Vbeta and 13 Jbeta primers. TCRdb's table, derived via immunoSEQ multiplex PCR, lists solely in-frame clones and lacks some. The sample consists of 130,000 or so clones, roughly 70% of them appearing once. Sequenced sample: PBMCs. These receptors were collected from a young man in good health and CMV-seropositive.

V usage is TRBV28 and J usage is TRBJ2-5; 11 positions agree with TRBD2. This CDR3 spans 14 amino acids. J gave up 4 bases and V 5 bases, and 3 bases lay outside the gene matches. Per the germline V gene, CDR1 is MDHEN and CDR2 is SYDVKM. The CDR3 loop is CASSPGLAGETQYF. In DNA, the CDR3 is TGTGCCAGCAGTCCTGGACTAGCGGGAGAGACCCAGTACTTC. The whole variable domain, remainder taken from reference TRBV28 and TRBJ2-5, is DVKVTQSSRYLVKRTGEKVFLECVQDMDHENMFWYRQDPGLGLRLIYFSYDVKMKEKGDIPEGYSVSREKKERFSLILESASTNQTSMYLCASSPGLAGETQYFGPGTRLLVL.

V gene TRBV30 combines with J gene TRBJ2-2; D gene uncertain. This CDR3 has 12 residues. V shed 0 bases and J shed 9 bases, with 8 bases lying between them. Germline loops: CDR1 GTSNPN, CDR2 SVGIG (reference sequence). The CDR3 DNA reads as TGTGCCTGGAGTGTACTAAGGAGGGAGCTGTTTTTT. Amino acid sequence: CAWSVLRRELFF.

This clone appeared a few times. CDR3: CASSGRRGSGNTIYF. In DNA form, the CDR3 reads TGTGCCAGCAGCGGCCGTCGGGGCTCTGGAAACACCATATATTTT. The chain links TRBV7-2 to TRBJ1-3; unclear D gene. The CDR3 is 15 residues long. Germline V gene sequence: CDR1 SGHTA, CDR2 FQGNSA. The V end lost 5 bases, the J end lost 0 bases, and 11 bases lay between the germline ends.

This chain joins TRBV7-9 and TRBJ1-1; D gene ambiguous. V dropped 0 bases and J dropped 11 bases, with 13 bases sitting between them. Germline CDR1 is SEHNR and CDR2 is FQNEAQ (reference sequence). The length of the CDR3 is 13 residues. The CDR3 spells CASSLAASDGAFF. The DNA of the CDR3 is TGTGCCAGCAGCTTAGCGGCATCTGACGGGGCTTTCTTT.

This sequence joins TRBV6-1 and TRBJ2-3; 8 nucleotides agree with TRBD1. Germline trimming cut 3 bases from V and 2 bases from J; bases unmatched to any gene: 7. There are 16 residues in the CDR3. The germline V gene has CDR1 MNHNS and CDR2 SASEGT. CDR3 DNA: TGTGCCAGCAGTGAGCTGGACAGGGCTGCCACAGATACGCAGTATTTT. It translates to CASSELDRAATDTQYF.

This chain uses TRBV6-5 with TRBJ2-7; 7 bases align to TRBD1. With 5 bases clipped from V and 7 bases from J, the junction kept 8 bases outside the gene matches. Germline V gene lookup returns CDR1 MNHEY and CDR2 SVGAGI. This CDR3 has 13 amino acids. CDR3 coding DNA: TGTGCCAGCAGTACCGACAGGGTAACGGAGCAGTACTTC. Residues: CASSTDRVTEQYF.

The chain is built from TRBV11-2 and TRBJ2-2, with 10 bases matching TRBD1. The junction had 14 bases not matched to a gene; V was cut back by 5 bases and J by 5 bases. The germline CDR1 and CDR2 sequences are SGHAT and FQNNGV. This CDR3 has 18 residues. This chain's CDR3 is CASSTIGGDRGRTGELFF. The CDR3, as DNA: TGTGCCAGCAGCACTATAGGGGGGGACAGGGGAAGAACCGGGGAGCTGTTTTTT.

The chain employs TRBV28 and TRBJ2-2, with TRBD2 as a possible D gene (5 bases). The length of the CDR3 is 14 residues. CDR1 and CDR2 from the germline V gene are MDHEN and SYDVKM. V lost 5 bases and J lost 6, with 13 bases in between. The CDR3 spells CASSRSGVPGELFF. CDR3 DNA sequence: TGTGCCAGCAGTCGGAGCGGCGTCCCCGGGGAGCTGTTTTTT.

The rearrangement uses TRBV5-1 and TRBJ2-2, with unresolved D. Germline loops: CDR1 SGHRS, CDR2 YFSETQ. V was pared by 0 bases and J by 1 base, with 4 bases between. The length of the CDR3 is 14 residues. Here the CDR3 reads CASSLAVNTGELFF. The CDR3 DNA sequence: TGCGCCAGCAGCTTGGCAGTGAACACCGGGGAGCTGTTTTTT. The full variable domain, completed using reference TRBV5-1 and TRBJ2-2, is KAGVTQTPRYLIKTRGQQVTLSCSPISGHRSVSWYQQTPGQGLQFLFEYFSETQRNKGNFPGRFSGRQFSNSRSEMNVSTLELGDSALYLCASSLAVNTGELFFGEGSRLTVL.

The rearrangement joins TRBV28 to TRBJ2-3; the D is unclear. V was pared by 5 bases and J by 0 bases, with 12 bases between. Germline V gene data show CDR1 as MDHEN and CDR2 as SYDVKM. This CDR3 is built from 15 residues. DNA for the CDR3: TGTGCCAGCAGTGGCTGGGCCGACAGCACAGATACGCAGTATTTT. It is translated as CASSGWADSTDTQYF. The whole variable domain, filled in from reference TRBV28 and TRBJ2-3, reads DVKVTQSSRYLVKRTGEKVFLECVQDMDHENMFWYRQDPGLGLRLIYFSYDVKMKEKGDIPEGYSVSREKKERFSLILESASTNQTSMYLCASSGWADSTDTQYFGPGTRLTVL.

The V call is TRBV5-6, the J call TRBJ1-6; possible D gene TRBD1, 5 bases. The length of the CDR3 is 15 residues. V was pared by 9 bases and J by 8 bases, with 21 bases between. Looked up from germline, CDR1 is SGHDT and CDR2 is YYEEEE. CDR3 in DNA: TGTGCCACCGCGCGGGGCAGCTCTCCGGATTCACCCCTCCACTTT. Protein product: CATARGSSPDSPLHF.

This chain uses TRBV6-5 with TRBJ2-7; D not certain. Germline loops: CDR1 MNHEY, CDR2 SVGAGI. Trimming cost V 6 bases and J 0 bases, with 12 bases left between them. The CDR3 covers 14 residues. The CDR3 DNA reads TGTGCCAGCAGGAGCACATACAGCTCCTACGAGCAGTACTTC. Amino acids: CASRSTYSSYEQYF.

This chain connects TRBV4-1 to TRBJ2-5; 8 positions agree with TRBD2. The CDR3 totals 16 residues. Trimming removed 4 bases from V and 11 bases from J; junction bases left unmatched: 18. Germline V lookup: CDR1 MGHRA, CDR2 YSYEKL. The CDR3 bases are TGCGCCAGCAGCCCCCACGGGAGGGCAGGGGCAGGAGAGCAGTACTTC. Its translation is CASSPHGRAGAGEQYF.

This clone was seen a handful of times. The V and J genes are TRBV4-3 and TRBJ2-7; 10 positions agree with TRBD2. This CDR3 comprises 14 residues. After removal of 6 bases from V and 3 bases from J, the junction contained 5 bases not matched to a gene. Germline CDR1 and CDR2: LGHNA and YSLEER. CDR3 sequence (DNA): TGCGCCAGCAGTCTAGCGGGAGAAAGCTACGAGCAGTACTTC. It specifies CASSLAGESYEQYF.